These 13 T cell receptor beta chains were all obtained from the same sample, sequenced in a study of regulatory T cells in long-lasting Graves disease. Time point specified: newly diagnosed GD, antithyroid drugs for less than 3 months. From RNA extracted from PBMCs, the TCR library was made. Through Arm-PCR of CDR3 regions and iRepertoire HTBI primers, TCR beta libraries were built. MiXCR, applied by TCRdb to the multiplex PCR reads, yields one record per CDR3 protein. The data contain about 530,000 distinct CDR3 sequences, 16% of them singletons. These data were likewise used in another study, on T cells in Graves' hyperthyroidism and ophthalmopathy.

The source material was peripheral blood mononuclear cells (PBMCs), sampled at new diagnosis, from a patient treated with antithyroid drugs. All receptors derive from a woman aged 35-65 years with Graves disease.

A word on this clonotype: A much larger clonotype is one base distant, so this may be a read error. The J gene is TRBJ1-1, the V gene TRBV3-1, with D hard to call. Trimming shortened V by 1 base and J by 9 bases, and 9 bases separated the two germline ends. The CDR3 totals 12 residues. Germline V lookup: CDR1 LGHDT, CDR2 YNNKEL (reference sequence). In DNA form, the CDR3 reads TGTGCCAGCAGCCAAGTCGCGGATAAAGCTTTCTTT. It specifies CASSQVADKAFF.

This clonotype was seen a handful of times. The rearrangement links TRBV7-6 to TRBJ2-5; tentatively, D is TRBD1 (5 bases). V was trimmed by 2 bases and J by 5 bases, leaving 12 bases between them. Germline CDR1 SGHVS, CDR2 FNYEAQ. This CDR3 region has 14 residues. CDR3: CASSLNQGLETQYF. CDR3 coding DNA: TGTGCCAGCAGCTTAAACCAGGGTCTGGAGACCCAGTACTTC.

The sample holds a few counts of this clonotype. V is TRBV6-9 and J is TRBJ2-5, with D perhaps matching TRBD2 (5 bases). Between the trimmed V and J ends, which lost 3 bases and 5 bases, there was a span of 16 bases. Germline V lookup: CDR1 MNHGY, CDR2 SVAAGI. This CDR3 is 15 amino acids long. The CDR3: CASSYSGQTGETQYF. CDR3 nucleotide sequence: TGTGCCAGCAGTTACAGTGGTCAAACGGGGGAGACCCAGTACTTC.

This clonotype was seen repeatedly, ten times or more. The CDR3 region has the DNA TGCGCCAGCAGCTTTCAGGGAACCACAGATACGCAGTATTTT. Translation gives CASSFQGTTDTQYF. The V and J genes are TRBV5-1 and TRBJ2-3, with a possible D match to TRBD1 (5 bases). CDR1 and CDR2 from the germline V gene are SGHRS and YFSETQ. Between the trimmed V and J ends, which lost 2 bases and 2 bases, there was a span of 9 bases. The CDR3 runs to 14 residues. The whole variable domain, filled in from reference TRBV5-1 and TRBJ2-3, reads KAGVTQTPRYLIKTRGQQVTLSCSPISGHRSVSWYQQTPGQGLQFLFEYFSETQRNKGNFPGRFSGRQFSNSRSEMNVSTLELGDSALYLCASSFQGTTDTQYFGPGTRLTVL.

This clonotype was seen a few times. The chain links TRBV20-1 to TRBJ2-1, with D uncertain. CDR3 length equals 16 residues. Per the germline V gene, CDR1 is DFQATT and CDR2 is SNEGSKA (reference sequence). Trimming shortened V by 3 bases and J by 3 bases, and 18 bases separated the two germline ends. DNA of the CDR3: TGCAGTGCTAGTGAAAGACTCCCCCATAACTACAATGAGCAGTTCTTC. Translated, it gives CSASERLPHNYNEQFF.

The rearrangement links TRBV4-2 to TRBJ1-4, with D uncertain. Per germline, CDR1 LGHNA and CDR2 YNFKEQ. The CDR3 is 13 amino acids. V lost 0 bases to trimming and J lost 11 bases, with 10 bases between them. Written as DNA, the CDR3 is TGTGCCAGCAGCCAAGATTGGGGAGGCAAACTGTTTTTT. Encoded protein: CASSQDWGGKLFF.

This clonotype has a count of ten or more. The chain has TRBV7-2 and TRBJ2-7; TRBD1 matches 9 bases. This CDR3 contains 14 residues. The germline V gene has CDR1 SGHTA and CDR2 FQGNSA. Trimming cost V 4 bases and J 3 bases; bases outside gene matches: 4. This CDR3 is CASSSWGQGYEQYF. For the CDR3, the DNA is TGTGCCAGCAGCTCCTGGGGACAGGGCTACGAGCAGTACTTC.

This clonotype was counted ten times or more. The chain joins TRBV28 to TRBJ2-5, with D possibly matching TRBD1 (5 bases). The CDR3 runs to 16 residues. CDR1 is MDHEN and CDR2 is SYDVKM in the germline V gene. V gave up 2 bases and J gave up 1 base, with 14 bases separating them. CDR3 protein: CASSLRGPTFQETQYF. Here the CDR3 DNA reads TGTGCCAGCAGTTTAAGGGGTCCTACTTTCCAAGAGACCCAGTACTTC.

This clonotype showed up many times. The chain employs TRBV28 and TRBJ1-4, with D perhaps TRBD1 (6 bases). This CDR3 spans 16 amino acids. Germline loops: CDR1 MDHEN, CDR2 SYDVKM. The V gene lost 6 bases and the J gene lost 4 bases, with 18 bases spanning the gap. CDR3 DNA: TGTGCCAGCAGCCGAGATGCAGGGGCTAGTAATGAAAAACTGTTTTTT. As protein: CASSRDAGASNEKLFF.

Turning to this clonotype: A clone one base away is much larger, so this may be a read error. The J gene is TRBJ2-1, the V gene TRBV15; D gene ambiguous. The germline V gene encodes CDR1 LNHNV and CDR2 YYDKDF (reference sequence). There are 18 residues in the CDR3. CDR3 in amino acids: CATSRSRASGSNYNGQFF. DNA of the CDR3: TGTGCCACCAGCAGATCACGCGCTTCCGGCAGTAATTACAATGGGCAGTTCTTC.

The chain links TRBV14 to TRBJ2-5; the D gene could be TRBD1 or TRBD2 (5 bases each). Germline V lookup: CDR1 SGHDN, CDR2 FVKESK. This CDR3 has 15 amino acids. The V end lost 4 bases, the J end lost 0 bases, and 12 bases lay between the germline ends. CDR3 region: CASSPWGPNQETQYF. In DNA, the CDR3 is TGTGCCAGCAGCCCTTGGGGACCAAACCAAGAGACCCAGTACTTC.

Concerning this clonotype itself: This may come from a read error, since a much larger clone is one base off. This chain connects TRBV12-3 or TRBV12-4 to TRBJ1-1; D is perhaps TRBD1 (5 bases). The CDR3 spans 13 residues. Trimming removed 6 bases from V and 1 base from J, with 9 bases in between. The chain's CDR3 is CASRVDKNTEAFF. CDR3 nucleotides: TGTGCCAGCAGGGTGGACAAGAACACTGAAGCTTTCTTT.

The CDR3 reads CATSRGGGLVSDTQYF. The DNA for the CDR3 is TGTGCCACCAGCAGGGGGGGTGGGCTAGTGTCCGATACGCAGTATTTT. V gene TRBV15 combines with J gene TRBJ2-3; perhaps TRBD2 as D (6 bases). The V gene's germline CDR1 is LNHNV and CDR2 YYDKDF (reference sequence). The CDR3 length is 16 residues. Trimming removed 3 bases at V and 6 bases at J, with 19 bases between.